This T cell receptor (beta chain) was obtained from a study of cytomegalovirus exposure and HLA in healthy donors. Study details: Sequencing of 150 million to 200 million T cells in an earlier analysis found approximately 120 million unique TCR beta sequences. Of the donors genotyped, several hundred in all, 75% to 85% fell in the Caucasian-associated ancestry cluster.

Regarding the study as a whole: In a later analysis, TCR association rates varied by HLA locus: DRB1 most, HLA-C fewest. Common viral pathogens were later found to be apparently linked to several of the most significant clusters.

A multiplex PCR was run with 60 Vbeta primers and 13 Jbeta primers. This table comes from immunoSEQ multiplex PCR, and its TCRdb copy is limited to in-frame clones, with some not included. Among approximately 150,000 clones, 80% were seen once, and the ten largest hold about 1.3%. The CDR3 has 15 amino acids. Trimming cost V 1 base and J 3 bases; bases outside gene matches: 2. The germline V gene encodes CDR1 SGHVS and CDR2 FNYEAQ. Comments on this clone: The target antigen is unknown. Other DNA variants within this sample encode the same CDR3.

This receptor was identified in a woman aged 45-65 years in good health and CMV-seronegative. What was sequenced was PBMCs. The gene calls are TRBV7-6 and TRBJ1-1; 10 nucleotides agree with TRBD1. The CDR3 DNA is TGTGCCAGCAGCTTAGAGGGACAGGGGTACACTGAAGCTTTCTTT. This codes for CASSLEGQGYTEAFF.